The 31 T cell receptor beta chains below come from one sample, sequenced in a study of cytomegalovirus exposure and HLA in healthy donors. Repertoires were generated with immunoSEQ multiplex PCR, while TCRdb's copy carries only in-frame clones and drops some. The table shows 200,000 to 250,000 clones, with 80% to 90% occurring only once. The sequencing input was PBMCs. These TCRs come from a woman aged 18-29 years in good health and CMV-seronegative.

This chain links TRBV4-1 with TRBJ2-5; TRBD2 matches 9 bases. The V gene's germline CDR1 is MGHRA and CDR2 YSYEKL. V trimming: 0 bases; J trimming: 1 base; junction bases outside the gene matches: 3. This CDR3 has 16 residues. Here the CDR3 reads CASSQDPSGVQETQYF. CDR3 DNA: TGCGCCAGCAGCCAAGATCCTAGCGGGGTCCAAGAGACCCAGTACTTC.

The gene calls are TRBV10-3 and TRBJ2-5, with unresolved D. This CDR3 region has 11 residues. Germline values: CDR1 ENHRY, CDR2 SYGVKD. Deletions cut 3 bases from V and 5 bases from J, with 4 bases between. The CDR3 nucleotides read TGTGCCATCAGTGACCTGGAGACCCAGTACTTC. Protein product: CAISDLETQYF.

The chain joins TRBV28 to TRBJ2-2, with a possible D match to TRBD1 (6 bases). CDR1 and CDR2 (germline): MDHEN, SYDVKM. The CDR3 has 15 residues. V lost 6 bases to trimming and J lost 1 base, with 12 bases between them. The CDR3 nucleotides are TGTGCCAGCAGACCAGGGGCGAAGAACACCGGGGAGCTGTTTTTT. Encoded protein: CASRPGAKNTGELFF.

The chain uses TRBV7-2 and TRBJ2-1; D is possibly TRBD2 (5 bases). CDR1 is SGHTA and CDR2 is FQGNSA in the germline V gene. Trimming removed 2 bases at V and 2 bases at J, with 13 bases between. The CDR3 extends over 16 amino acids. The DNA of the CDR3 is TGTGCCAGCAGCTTACTTGAGGGTGTCCCCTACAATGAGCAGTTCTTC. Its protein product is CASSLLEGVPYNEQFF.

This chain links TRBV10-3 with TRBJ2-6; 12 bases are a match to TRBD1. With V trimmed by 7 bases and J by 2 bases, 9 bases remained unmatched. CDR3 length equals 18 residues. CDR1 is ENHRY and CDR2 is SYGVKD in the germline V gene. The CDR3 is CAIKQGGTGGAGANVLTF. The CDR3 region has the DNA TGTGCCATCAAACAAGGTGGGACAGGGGGCGCTGGGGCCAACGTCCTGACTTTC.

J is TRBJ2-7 and V is TRBV27, with 12 nucleotides matching TRBD2. Germline V gene lookup returns CDR1 MNHEY and CDR2 SMNVEV (reference sequence). The CDR3 spans 16 residues. The trim removed 4 bases at V and 0 bases at J, leaving 4 bases unmatched. The CDR3 nucleotides are TGTGCCAGCAGTTGGACTAGCGGGACGGTCTCCTACGAGCAGTACTTC. Translated, it gives CASSWTSGTVSYEQYF.

The chain recombines TRBV6-5 with TRBJ1-1; 8 bases are shared with TRBD1. The CDR3 totals 13 residues. Trimming at V came to 6 bases and at J to 4 bases, leaving 4 bases not matched to a gene. Germline V gene data show CDR1 as MNHEY and CDR2 as SVGAGI. DNA for the CDR3: TGTGCCAGCAGACACAGGGGGGGCACTGAAGCTTTCTTT. Protein product: CASRHRGGTEAFF.

The V gene is TRBV27, the J gene TRBJ1-1; the match to TRBD1 covers 8 bases. From germline, CDR1 is MNHEY and CDR2 SMNVEV (reference sequence). Unmatched junction bases numbered 5, after V lost 5 bases and J lost 0 bases. The CDR3 extends over 15 amino acids. The CDR3 bases are TGTGCCAGCAGTGCGTTGGACAGGGTGAACACTGAAGCTTTCTTT. Translating gives CASSALDRVNTEAFF.

V usage is TRBV5-6 and J usage is TRBJ1-3; D uncertain. Germline lookup yields CDR1 SGHDT and CDR2 YYEEEE. Trimming removed 4 bases from V and 1 base from J, with 9 bases in between. CDR3 size: 14 residues. Here the CDR3 DNA reads TGTGCCAGCAGCCCCCGGGTGTCTGGAAACACCATATATTTT. Protein sequence: CASSPRVSGNTIYF.

This rearrangement joins TRBV7-6 to TRBJ2-7; TRBD1 matches at 7 bases. The CDR3 is made up of 15 amino acids. CDR1 is SGHVS, CDR2 FNYEAQ, per germline. The trim removed 5 bases at V and 3 bases at J, leaving 10 bases unmatched. CDR3: CASSQIRDSNYEQYF. In DNA form, the CDR3 reads TGTGCCAGCAGCCAGATCCGGGACAGCAACTACGAGCAGTACTTC.

The rearrangement uses TRBV11-2 and TRBJ2-7; 9 positions agree with TRBD2. After removal of 5 bases from V and 4 bases from J, the junction contained 12 bases not matched to a gene. Germline V gives CDR1 SGHAT, CDR2 FQNNGV. This CDR3 has 16 residues. CDR3 nucleotide sequence: TGTGCCAGCAGCCCCGCGATGGGACTAGCAGTTTACGAGCAGTACTTC. Amino acid sequence: CASSPAMGLAVYEQYF.

The chain recombines TRBV6-6 with TRBJ1-1; no clear D. Germline V gives CDR1 MNHNY, CDR2 SVGAGI (reference sequence). V lost 2 bases, J lost 3 bases, and 7 bases lay in between. CDR3 length: 13 amino acids. The CDR3 nucleotides are TGTGCCAGCAGTTACGTCGGGGACACTGAAGCTTTCTTT. Translated, it gives CASSYVGDTEAFF.

The V call is TRBV29-1, the J call TRBJ2-7; D remains ambiguous. The CDR3 sequence is 12 residues long. The germline gives CDR1 SQVTM, CDR2 ANQGSEA. Trimming cost V 3 bases and J 6 bases, with 12 bases left between them. The CDR3 region has the DNA TGCAGCGTTGAGGAGACCGAGTCCGAGCAGTACTTC. This codes for CSVEETESEQYF.

The V gene is TRBV27, the J gene TRBJ2-3; D may be TRBD1 (5 bases). Deletions cut 2 bases from V and 5 bases from J, with 8 bases between. Germline values: CDR1 MNHEY, CDR2 SMNVEV (reference sequence). The CDR3 is 13 residues long. Written as DNA, the CDR3 is TGTGCCAGCAGTTTAACCACAGGAGATACGCAGTATTTT. Its protein is CASSLTTGDTQYF.

V is TRBV28 and J is TRBJ1-2; tentative D call: TRBD1 (5 bases). CDR3 length: 14 residues. V was clipped by 1 base and J by 2 bases, with 8 bases between them. From germline, CDR1 is MDHEN and CDR2 SYDVKM. CDR3 protein: CASSLFTGNYGYTF. In DNA, the CDR3 is TGTGCCAGCAGTTTATTCACAGGCAACTATGGCTACACCTTC.

The chain employs TRBV6-6 and TRBJ2-7, with 9 bases identical to TRBD1. The ends lost 7 bases at V and 4 bases at J; junction bases unmatched: 11. This CDR3 is built from 15 residues. CDR1 MNHNY and CDR2 SVGAGI come from the germline V gene (reference sequence). The CDR3 DNA reads TGTGCCAGCAACGACCTGGGACAGGGAAATTACGAGCAGTACTTC. Its translation: CASNDLGQGNYEQYF.

The rearrangement uses TRBV5-6 and TRBJ1-2; 8 bases agree with TRBD1. The V gene's germline CDR1 is SGHDT and CDR2 YYEEEE. J lost 4 bases, V lost 1 base, and 3 bases had no gene match. The CDR3 totals 14 residues. The CDR3 nucleotides read TGTGCCAGCAGCTTGACGGACAGGGTCTATGGCTACACCTTC. Protein: CASSLTDRVYGYTF.

This chain uses TRBV28 with TRBJ2-1, with 10 bases matching TRBD2. Germline V lookup: CDR1 MDHEN, CDR2 SYDVKM. V shed 5 bases and J 4 bases; nucleotides not matched to a gene: 5. The CDR3 has 15 residues. CDR3 coding DNA: TGTGCCAGCAGTCAAGCGGGAGGGCCTTACAATGAGCAGTTCTTC. Amino acid sequence: CASSQAGGPYNEQFF.

The rearrangement links TRBV11-2 to TRBJ2-1; 7 bases match TRBD1. V was clipped by 6 bases and J by 5 bases; unmatched bases: 4. Germline loops: CDR1 SGHAT, CDR2 FQNNGV. This CDR3 contains 13 residues. CDR3 DNA: TGTGCCAGCAGAAGGGACAGAAACAATGAGCAGTTCTTC. As protein: CASRRDRNNEQFF.

The gene calls are TRBV5-4 and TRBJ1-1; tentatively, D is TRBD1 (6 bases). In germline, CDR1 is SGHNT, CDR2 YYREEE (reference sequence). Trimming took 4 bases from V and 6 from J, leaving 16 bases between them. The CDR3 is 14 residues long. For the CDR3, the DNA is TGTGCCAGCAGCCCCGGGACAAAAGAGCCTGAAGCTTTCTTT. Translation: CASSPGTKEPEAFF.

The chain links TRBV4-2 to TRBJ2-1; possible D gene TRBD2, 6 bases. CDR1 and CDR2 from the germline V gene are LGHNA and YNFKEQ. The length of the CDR3 is 16 residues. V lost 5 bases to trimming and J lost 9 bases, with 23 bases between them. The CDR3 DNA follows: TGTGCCAGCAGCAAAACCGGCGGGATGGCAGGGAGTGAGCAGTTCTTC. Protein: CASSKTGGMAGSEQFF.

This clone came up a few times. The genes are TRBV30 and TRBJ1-2; 8 nucleotides agree with TRBD1. Germline lookup yields CDR1 GTSNPN and CDR2 SVGIG (reference sequence). Losses at the gene ends were 3 bases for V and 4 bases for J; bases not matched to a gene: 10. There are 15 residues in the CDR3. CDR3 loop: CAWSLTGTGIYGYTF. CDR3 nucleotide sequence: TGTGCCTGGAGCTTGACCGGGACAGGCATCTATGGCTACACCTTC. Based on the CDR3 plus reference TRBV30 and TRBJ1-2, the full variable domain is SQTIHQWPATLVQPVGSPLSLECTVEGTSNPNLYWYRQAAGRGLQLLFYSVGIGQISSEVPQNLSASRPQDRQFILSSKKLLLSDSGFYLCAWSLTGTGIYGYTFGSGTRLTVV.

In DNA, the CDR3 is TGTGCCACTGCCTTCGGGGGGCCCTCAAAAAACACTGAAGCTTTCTTT. Translated, it gives CATAFGGPSKNTEAFF. The chain carries TRBV28 and TRBJ1-1; the D gene is possibly TRBD1 (6 bases). V lost 10 bases and J 2 bases, leaving 23 bases between the germline ends. The CDR3 is made up of 16 amino acids. Germline CDR1 reads MDHEN; CDR2 reads SYDVKM.

The V and J genes are TRBV7-2 and TRBJ2-1, with TRBD2 identical over 16 bases. Germline V CDR1 and CDR2: SGHTA, FQGNSA. The CDR3 length is 15 residues. The trim removed 5 bases at V and 10 bases at J, leaving 5 bases unmatched. In DNA, the CDR3 is TGTGCCAGCAGCCCGGGACTAGCGGGAGGGGGGGAGCAGTTCTTC. It encodes CASSPGLAGGGEQFF.

This clone was counted a single time. The V call is TRBV27, the J call TRBJ1-4; D might be TRBD1 (5 bases). Trimming cost V 4 bases and J 8 bases, with 20 bases left between them. Germline lookup yields CDR1 MNHEY and CDR2 SMNVEV (reference sequence). The CDR3 is 16 amino acids. CDR3 nucleotides: TGTGCCAGCAGTTCCCTAGAGGTGGTCGGGGGAGAAAAACTGTTTTTT. Translated, it gives CASSSLEVVGGEKLFF.

The V call is TRBV2, the J call TRBJ1-4; D is ambiguous. The CDR3 covers 15 residues. Germline values: CDR1 SNHLY, CDR2 FYNNEI. Trimming removed 6 bases at V and 0 bases at J, with 11 bases between. The CDR3 DNA follows: TGTGCCAGCAGATCCAGGCATGCAACTAATGAAAAACTGTTTTTT. It specifies CASRSRHATNEKLFF.

The chain is built from TRBV10-3 and TRBJ1-2; D possibly corresponds to TRBD1 (6 bases). CDR1 and CDR2 (germline): ENHRY, SYGVKD. Trimming left V 3 bases short and J 4 bases short, with 15 bases between. CDR3 length: 15 amino acids. The CDR3 region is CAISESGALLYGYTF. DNA of the CDR3: TGTGCCATCAGTGAATCAGGGGCGCTGCTCTATGGCTACACCTTC.

The chain joins TRBV7-9 to TRBJ2-1; 9 positions match TRBD2. J was trimmed by 6 bases and V by 7 bases; bases with no gene match: 10. There are 15 residues in the CDR3. Germline CDR1 SEHNR, CDR2 FQNEAQ (reference sequence). The CDR3 is CASIAGGLARNEQFF. The CDR3, as DNA: TGTGCCAGCATCGCCGGGGGACTAGCTCGCAATGAGCAGTTCTTC.

This clone was seen a single time. CDR3 amino acids: CASSTKGGDYGYTF. CDR3 nucleotide sequence: TGTGCCAGCAGCACTAAGGGGGGGGACTATGGCTACACCTTC. V is TRBV5-4 and J is TRBJ1-2; possible D gene TRBD1, 6 bases. The V gene's germline CDR1 is SGHNT and CDR2 YYREEE (reference sequence). This CDR3 has 14 residues. Trimming cost V 4 bases and J 3 bases, with 13 bases left between them.

The chain combines TRBV6-1 with TRBJ1-4; 8 nucleotides match TRBD1. CDR1 and CDR2 (germline): MNHNS, SASEGT. V gave up 2 bases and J gave up 5 bases; unmatched junction bases: 4. CDR3 length: 15 residues. The CDR3, as DNA: TGTGCCAGCAGTGAATTTCAGGGGGCAAATGAAAAACTGTTTTTT. It codes for CASSEFQGANEKLFF.

The genes are TRBV2 and TRBJ1-4; TRBD1 matches 7 bases. CDR1 and CDR2 from the germline V gene are SNHLY and FYNNEI. This CDR3 spans 12 amino acids. J lost 7 bases, V lost 6 bases, and 2 bases had no gene match. CDR3 nucleotides: TGTGCCAGCAGGCACAGGGGTGAAAAACTGTTTTTT. Amino acid sequence: CASRHRGEKLFF.